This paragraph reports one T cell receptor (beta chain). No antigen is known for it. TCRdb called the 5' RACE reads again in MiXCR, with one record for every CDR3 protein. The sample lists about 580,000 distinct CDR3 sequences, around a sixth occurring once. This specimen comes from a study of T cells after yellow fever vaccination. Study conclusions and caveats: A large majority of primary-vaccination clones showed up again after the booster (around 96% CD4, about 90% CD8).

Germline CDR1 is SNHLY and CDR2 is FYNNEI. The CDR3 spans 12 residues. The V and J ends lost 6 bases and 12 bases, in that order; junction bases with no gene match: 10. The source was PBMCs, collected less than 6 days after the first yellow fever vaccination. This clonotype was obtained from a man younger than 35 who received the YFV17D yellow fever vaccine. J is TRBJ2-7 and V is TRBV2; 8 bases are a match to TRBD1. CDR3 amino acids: CASSPQGAAPYV. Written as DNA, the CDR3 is TGTGCCAGCAGCCCCCAGGGGGCTGCACCGTACGTC.